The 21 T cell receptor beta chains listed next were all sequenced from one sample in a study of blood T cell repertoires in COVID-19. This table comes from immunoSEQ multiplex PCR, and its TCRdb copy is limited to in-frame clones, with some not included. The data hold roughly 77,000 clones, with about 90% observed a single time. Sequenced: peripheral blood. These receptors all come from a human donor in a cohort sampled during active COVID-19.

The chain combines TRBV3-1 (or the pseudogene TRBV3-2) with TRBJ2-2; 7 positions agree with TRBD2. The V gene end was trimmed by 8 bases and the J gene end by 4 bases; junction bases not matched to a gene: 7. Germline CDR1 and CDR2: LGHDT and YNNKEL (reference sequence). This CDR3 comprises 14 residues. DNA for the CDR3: TGTGCCAGCCGGGGGGTATCGAGCACCGGGGAGCTGTTTTTT. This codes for CASRGVSSTGELFF.

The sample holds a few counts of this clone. CDR3 loop: CASSQILGGRGDTQYF. The CDR3, as DNA: TGTGCCAGCAGCCAAATCCTAGGGGGCCGAGGGGATACGCAGTATTTT. This chain uses TRBV3-1 (or the pseudogene TRBV3-2) with TRBJ2-3; 7 nucleotides align to TRBD1. Germline CDR1 reads LGHDT; CDR2 reads YNNKEL (reference sequence). After removal of 2 bases from V and 6 bases from J, the junction contained 11 bases not matched to a gene. The CDR3 totals 16 residues.

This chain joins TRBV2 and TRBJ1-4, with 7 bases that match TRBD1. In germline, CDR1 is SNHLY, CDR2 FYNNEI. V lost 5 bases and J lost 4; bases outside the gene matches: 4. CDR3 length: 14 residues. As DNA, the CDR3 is TGTGCCAGCAGTCTACAGGGGTTTAATGAAAAACTGTTTTTT. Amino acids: CASSLQGFNEKLFF.

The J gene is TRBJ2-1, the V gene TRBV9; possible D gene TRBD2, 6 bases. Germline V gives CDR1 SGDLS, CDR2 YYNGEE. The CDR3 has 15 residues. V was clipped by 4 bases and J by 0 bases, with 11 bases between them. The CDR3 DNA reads TGTGCCAGCAGCCCCTCTAGCGCCTCCTACAATGAGCAGTTCTTC. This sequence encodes CASSPSSASYNEQFF.

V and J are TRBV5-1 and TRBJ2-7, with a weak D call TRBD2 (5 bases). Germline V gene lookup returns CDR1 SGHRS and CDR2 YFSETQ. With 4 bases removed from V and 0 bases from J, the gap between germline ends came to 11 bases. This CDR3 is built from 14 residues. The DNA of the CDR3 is TGCGCCAGCAGCCGGACGGGGAGCTCCTACGAGCAGTACTTC. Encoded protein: CASSRTGSSYEQYF.

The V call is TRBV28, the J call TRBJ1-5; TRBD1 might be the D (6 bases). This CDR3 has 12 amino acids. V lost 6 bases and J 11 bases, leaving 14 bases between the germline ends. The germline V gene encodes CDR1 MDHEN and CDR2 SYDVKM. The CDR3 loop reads CASRAADRSQHF. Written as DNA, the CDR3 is TGTGCCAGCAGGGCCGCGGACAGATCCCAGCATTTT.

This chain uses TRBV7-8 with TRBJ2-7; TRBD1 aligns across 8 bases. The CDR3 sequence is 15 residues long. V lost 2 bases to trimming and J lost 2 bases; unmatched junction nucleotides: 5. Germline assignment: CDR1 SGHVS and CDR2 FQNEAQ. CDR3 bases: TGTGCCAGCAGCTTAAGGCGGACAGGGACCTACGAGCAGTACTTC. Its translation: CASSLRRTGTYEQYF.

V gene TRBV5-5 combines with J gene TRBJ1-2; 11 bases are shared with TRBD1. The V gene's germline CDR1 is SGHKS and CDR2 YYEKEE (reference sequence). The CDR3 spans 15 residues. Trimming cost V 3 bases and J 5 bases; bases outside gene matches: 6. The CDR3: CASSSGQGAQYGYTF. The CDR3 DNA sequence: TGTGCCAGCAGCTCCGGACAGGGGGCACAATATGGCTACACCTTC.

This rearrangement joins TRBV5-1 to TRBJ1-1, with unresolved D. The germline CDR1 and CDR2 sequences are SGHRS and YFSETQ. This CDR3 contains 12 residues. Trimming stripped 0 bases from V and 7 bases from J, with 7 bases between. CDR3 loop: CASSLGQIEAFF. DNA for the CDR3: TGCGCCAGCAGCTTGGGGCAGATTGAAGCTTTCTTT.

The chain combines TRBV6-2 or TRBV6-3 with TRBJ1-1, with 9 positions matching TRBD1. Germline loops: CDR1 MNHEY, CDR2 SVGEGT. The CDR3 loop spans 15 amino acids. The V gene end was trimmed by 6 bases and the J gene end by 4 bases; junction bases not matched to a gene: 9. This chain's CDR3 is CASSPPTGGATEAFF. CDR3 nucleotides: TGTGCCAGCAGCCCACCGACAGGGGGGGCCACTGAAGCTTTCTTT.

CDR3 nucleotide sequence: TGTGCCAGCAGTGAATCAATGTTTTCCCTCCACTTT. Residues: CASSESMFSLHF. The J gene is TRBJ1-6, the V gene TRBV2; no definite D call. This CDR3 is 12 amino acids long. Germline V gene sequence: CDR1 SNHLY, CDR2 FYNNEI. Deletions cut 2 bases from V and 14 bases from J, with 10 bases between.

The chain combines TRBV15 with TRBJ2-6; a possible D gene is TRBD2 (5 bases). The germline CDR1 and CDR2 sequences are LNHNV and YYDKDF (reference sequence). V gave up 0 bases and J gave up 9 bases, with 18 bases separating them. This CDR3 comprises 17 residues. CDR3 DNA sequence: TGTGCCACCAGCAGAGATAGCGTCGGAACCGGGCTCAACGTCCTGACTTTC. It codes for CATSRDSVGTGLNVLTF. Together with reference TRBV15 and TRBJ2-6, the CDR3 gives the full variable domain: DAMVIQNPRYQVTQFGKPVTLSCSQTLNHNVMYWYQQKSSQAPKLLFHYYDKDFNNEADTPDNFQSRRPNTSFCFLDIRSPGLGDTAMYLCATSRDSVGTGLNVLTFGAGSRLTVL.

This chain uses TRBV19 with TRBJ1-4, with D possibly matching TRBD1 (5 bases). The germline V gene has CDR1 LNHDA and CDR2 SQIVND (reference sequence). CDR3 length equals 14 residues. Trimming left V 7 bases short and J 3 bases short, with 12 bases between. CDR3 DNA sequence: TGTGCCAGTACCATGACAGTTCCTAATGAAAAACTGTTTTTT. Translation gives CASTMTVPNEKLFF.

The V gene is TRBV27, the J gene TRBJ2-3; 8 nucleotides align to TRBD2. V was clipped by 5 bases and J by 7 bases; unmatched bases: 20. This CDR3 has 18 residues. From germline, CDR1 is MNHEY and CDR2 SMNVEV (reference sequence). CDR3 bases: TGTGCCAGCAGTCCTCATCGGGGGGGGGTCGCCGCCCCCAATACGCAGTATTTT. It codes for CASSPHRGGVAAPNTQYF.

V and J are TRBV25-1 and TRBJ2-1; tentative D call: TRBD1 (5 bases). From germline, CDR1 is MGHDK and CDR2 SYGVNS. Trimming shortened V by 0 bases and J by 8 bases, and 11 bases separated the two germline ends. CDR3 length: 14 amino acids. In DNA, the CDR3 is TGTGCCAGCAGTGAATACAGGGATTGGGATGAGCAGTTCTTC. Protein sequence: CASSEYRDWDEQFF.

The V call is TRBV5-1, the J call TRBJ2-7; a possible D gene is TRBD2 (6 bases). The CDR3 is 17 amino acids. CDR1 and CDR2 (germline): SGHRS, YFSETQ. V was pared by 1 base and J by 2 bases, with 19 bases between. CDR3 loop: CASSLLLREGGPYEQYF. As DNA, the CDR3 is TGCGCCAGCAGCTTGTTGCTACGGGAAGGAGGGCCCTACGAGCAGTACTTC.

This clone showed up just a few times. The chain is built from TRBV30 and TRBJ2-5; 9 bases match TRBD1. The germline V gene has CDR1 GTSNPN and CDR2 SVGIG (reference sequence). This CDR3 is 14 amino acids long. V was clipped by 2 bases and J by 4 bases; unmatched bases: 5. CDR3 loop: CAWSTGTGLETQYF. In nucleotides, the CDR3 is TGTGCCTGGAGTACCGGGACAGGGTTAGAGACCCAGTACTTC.

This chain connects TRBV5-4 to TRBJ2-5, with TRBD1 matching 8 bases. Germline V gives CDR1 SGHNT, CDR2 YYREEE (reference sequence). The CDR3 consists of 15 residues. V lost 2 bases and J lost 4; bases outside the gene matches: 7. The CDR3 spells CASSLAGTGGETQYF. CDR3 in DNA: TGTGCCAGCAGCTTAGCCGGGACAGGAGGAGAGACCCAGTACTTC. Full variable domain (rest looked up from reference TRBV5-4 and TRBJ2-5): ETGVTQSPTHLIKTRGQQVTLRCSSQSGHNTVSWYQQALGQGPQFIFQYYREEENGRGNFPPRFSGLQFPNYSSELNVNALELDDSALYLCASSLAGTGGETQYFGPGTRLLVL.

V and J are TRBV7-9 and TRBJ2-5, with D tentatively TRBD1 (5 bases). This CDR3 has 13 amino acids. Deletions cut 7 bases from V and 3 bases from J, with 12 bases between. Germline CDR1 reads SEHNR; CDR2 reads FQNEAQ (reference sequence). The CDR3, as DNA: TGTGCCAGCACCCTCCCAGGGAAAGAGACCCAGTACTTC. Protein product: CASTLPGKETQYF.

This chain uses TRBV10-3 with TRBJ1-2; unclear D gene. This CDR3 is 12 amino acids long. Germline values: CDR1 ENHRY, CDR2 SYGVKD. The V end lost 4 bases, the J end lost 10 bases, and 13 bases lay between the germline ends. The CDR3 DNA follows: TGTGCCATCAGTGGCGTAGAGGGAGACTACACCTTC. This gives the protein CAISGVEGDYTF.

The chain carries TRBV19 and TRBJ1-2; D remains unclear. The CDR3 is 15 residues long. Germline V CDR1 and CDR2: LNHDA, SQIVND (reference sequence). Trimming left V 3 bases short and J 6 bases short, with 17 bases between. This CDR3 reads CASSIGSNRADGYTF. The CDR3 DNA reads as TGTGCCAGTAGTATCGGGTCAAACCGCGCGGATGGCTACACCTTC. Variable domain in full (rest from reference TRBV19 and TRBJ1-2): DGGITQSPKYLFRKEGQNVTLSCEQNLNHDAMYWYRQDPGQGLRLIYYSQIVNDFQKGDIAEGYSVSREKKESFPLTVTSAQKNPTAFYLCASSIGSNRADGYTFGSGTRLTVV.